This entry lists 21 T cell receptor beta chains sequenced from one sample in a study of T cells after yellow fever vaccination. Each CDR3 protein is one row after TCRdb ran MiXCR on the 5' RACE reads. The sample has some 320,000 distinct CDR3 sequences; about 10% are singletons. This sample comprised CD4+ T cells sorted from PBMCs, obtained 45 days after the yellow fever booster vaccination. The receptors originated from a man between 18 and 35 years old who received the YFV17D yellow fever vaccine.

By sample fraction, this clonotype is medium-sized (0.01 to 0.1%). One junction end does not reproduce the germline sequence, and a read error may be involved. J is TRBJ2-5 and V is TRBV5-1; D is perhaps TRBD2 (5 bases). CDR3 length: 13 residues. Looked up from germline, CDR1 is SGHRS and CDR2 is YFSETQ. CDR3 DNA sequence: TGTGCCAGCAGCTTAGAGGGCCAAGAGACCCAGTACTTC. This encodes CASSLEGQETQYF.

The V gene is TRBV12-3 or TRBV12-4, the J gene TRBJ2-2, with a possible D match to TRBD1 (7 bases). The CDR3 loop spans 17 amino acids. Trimming left V 7 bases short and J 2 bases short, with 20 bases between. For the CDR3, the DNA is TGTGCCAGCAAACTGGGGGGTGGGACAGTTAACACCGGGGAGCTGTTTTTT. This sequence encodes CASKLGGGTVNTGELFF.

This clonotype has a count of ten or more. The chain joins TRBV7-2 to TRBJ2-7; D perhaps matches TRBD1 (5 bases). The CDR3 spans 14 residues. Germline CDR1 and CDR2: SGHTA and FQGNSA. Trimming took 10 bases from V and 4 from J, leaving 20 bases between them. In DNA, the CDR3 is TGTGCCACCCACCAAAGGGGCCCGCATTACGAGCAGTACTTC. This codes for CATHQRGPHYEQYF.

The rearrangement uses TRBV10-2 and TRBJ2-1; D remains ambiguous. Germline V gene lookup returns CDR1 WSHSY and CDR2 SAAADI. The V and J ends lost 2 bases and 8 bases respectively, with 10 bases between them. The length of the CDR3 is 13 residues. The CDR3 sequence: CASSEIQTHEQFF. The DNA of the CDR3 is TGCGCCAGCAGTGAGATACAGACCCATGAGCAGTTCTTC.

The rearrangement joins TRBV24-1 to TRBJ1-5; no clear D gene. V lost 4 bases, J lost 7 bases, and 7 bases lay in between. Germline CDR1 and CDR2: KGHDR and SFDVKD. The CDR3 sequence is 12 residues long. For the CDR3, the DNA is TGTGCCACCAGTGACGGGAGACAGCCCCAGCATTTT. Translating it yields CATSDGRQPQHF.

This clonotype was seen only a few times. The chain couples TRBV20-1 to TRBJ2-1, with a weak D call TRBD2 (5 bases). Germline CDR1 reads DFQATT; CDR2 reads SNEGSKA (reference sequence). The V gene lost 2 bases and the J gene lost 7 bases, with 15 bases spanning the gap. The length of the CDR3 is 14 residues. This CDR3 is CSARIGRRANEQFF. CDR3 in DNA: TGCAGTGCTAGAATAGGGAGACGGGCGAATGAGCAGTTCTTC.

The chain is built from TRBV7-2 and TRBJ2-2; perhaps TRBD1 as D (8 bases). Per germline, CDR1 SGHTA and CDR2 FQGNSA. V lost 7 bases and J lost 6, with 15 bases in between. The CDR3 has 14 amino acids. The CDR3 nucleotides read TGTGCCAGCATCCTCACAGGGGGGGCCGGGGAGCTGTTTTTT. This sequence encodes CASILTGGAGELFF.

This clonotype occurred a few times. The J gene is TRBJ1-1, the V gene TRBV5-1, with D possibly being TRBD1 (5 bases). The germline V and J ends were trimmed by 0 bases and 3 bases, with 15 bases remaining between them. The CDR3 runs 16 residues. Germline V gene lookup returns CDR1 SGHRS and CDR2 YFSETQ. The CDR3 protein is CASSLGWEGIDTEAFF. In DNA form, the CDR3 reads TGCGCCAGCAGCTTGGGCTGGGAGGGGATCGACACTGAAGCTTTCTTT.

The chain joins TRBV3-1 to TRBJ2-1; D gene ambiguous. Trimming took off 6 bases at V and 12 bases at J, with 15 bases between the two ends. CDR3 length: 12 amino acids. Germline V gene sequence: CDR1 LGHDT, CDR2 YNNKEL (reference sequence). The CDR3 loop reads CASSGLGQWQFF. CDR3 nucleotides: TGTGCCAGCAGTGGATTGGGCCAGTGGCAGTTCTTC.

This clonotype was seen a few times. The V call is TRBV29-1, the J call TRBJ1-1, with D maybe TRBD1 (5 bases). Germline loops: CDR1 SQVTM, CDR2 ANQGSEA. Trimming removed 1 base from V and 5 bases from J, with 14 bases in between. The CDR3 has 14 residues. CDR3 nucleotides: TGCAGCGTTGAAGGGGTGGGGGATAGAACTGAAGCTTTCTTT. It translates to CSVEGVGDRTEAFF.

The J gene is TRBJ2-5, the V gene TRBV7-3; 12 nucleotides agree with TRBD2. The CDR3 is 17 amino acids. V lost 5 bases to trimming and J lost 5 bases; unmatched junction nucleotides: 12. Germline loops: CDR1 SGHTA, CDR2 FQGTGA. CDR3 nucleotide sequence: TGTGCCAGCAGCCAGGGAGCTAGCGGGGGGGCCGTGGAGACCCAGTACTTC. Its translation is CASSQGASGGAVETQYF.

This clonotype was counted between two and nine times. This chain uses TRBV24-1 with TRBJ2-1, with TRBD2 matching over 7 bases. Germline V CDR1 and CDR2: KGHDR, SFDVKD. There are 14 residues in the CDR3. V lost 9 bases and J lost 0; bases outside the gene matches: 4. The CDR3 DNA reads TGTGCCACCGGGAGGGGCCGCTCCTACAATGAGCAGTTCTTC. This codes for CATGRGRSYNEQFF.

A few counts support this clonotype. This rearrangement joins TRBV12-3 or TRBV12-4 to TRBJ1-2; 7 bases agree with TRBD1. CDR3 length equals 13 residues. J was trimmed by 8 bases and V by 5 bases; bases with no gene match: 8. CDR3 nucleotide sequence: TGTGCCAGCAGTCGAGACAGGGCGGGGGGCTACACCTTC. Encoded protein: CASSRDRAGGYTF.

This clonotype was counted only a few times. The CDR3 loop is CASSGGTVEKLFF. The CDR3 DNA follows: TGTGCCAGCAGTGGGGGGACGGTTGAAAAACTGTTTTTT. The J gene is TRBJ1-4, the V gene TRBV5-6; D possibly corresponds to TRBD1 (5 bases). Germline lookup yields CDR1 SGHDT and CDR2 YYEEEE. The CDR3 loop spans 13 amino acids. Trimming shortened V by 5 bases and J by 7 bases, and 12 bases separated the two germline ends.

The genes are TRBV29-1 and TRBJ2-1, with 7 positions matching TRBD1. Germline lookup yields CDR1 SQVTM and CDR2 ANQGSEA. J was trimmed by 2 bases and V by 6 bases; bases with no gene match: 7. The CDR3 contains 14 residues. Here the CDR3 DNA reads TGCAGCGTAACCCGGGACAGTACCTACAATGAGCAGTTCTTC. Amino acids: CSVTRDSTYNEQFF.

This clonotype appeared a few times. The CDR3 DNA reads TGTGCCAGCAGTTACTCAGGGGTAGCAGGGGGGGGAGAGACCCAGTACTTC. It codes for CASSYSGVAGGGETQYF. The J gene is TRBJ2-5, the V gene TRBV6-5; D possibly matches TRBD1 or TRBD2 (7 bases each). Germline CDR1 is MNHEY and CDR2 is SVGAGI. With 0 bases removed from V and 4 bases from J, the gap between germline ends came to 18 bases. The CDR3 loop spans 17 amino acids.

The gene calls are TRBV7-2 and TRBJ1-5, with D possibly being TRBD1 (5 bases). The CDR3 is 13 amino acids. Trimming stripped 5 bases from V and 9 bases from J, with 14 bases between. Germline V gene data show CDR1 as SGHTA and CDR2 as FQGNSA. The CDR3 nucleotides read TGTGCCAGCAGCCACGACAGCTCTCGGCCCCAGCATTTT. Translation: CASSHDSSRPQHF.

The chain joins TRBV4-3 to TRBJ1-1; 8 nucleotides match TRBD1. There are 12 residues in the CDR3. The ends lost 1 base at V and 10 bases at J; junction bases unmatched: 2. In germline, CDR1 is LGHNA, CDR2 YSLEER. DNA for the CDR3: TGCGCCAGCAGCCAAGGGACAGGGCGAGCTTTCTTT. Encoded protein: CASSQGTGRAFF.

This clonotype appeared once. This rearrangement joins TRBV5-4 to TRBJ2-1; D ambiguous. This CDR3 has 16 residues. Trimming cost V 2 bases and J 3 bases, with 15 bases left between them. Germline V CDR1 and CDR2: SGHNT, YYREEE (reference sequence). CDR3 in amino acids: CASSFGSAGSYNEQFF. The CDR3 DNA follows: TGTGCCAGCAGCTTCGGATCGGCAGGAAGCTACAATGAGCAGTTCTTC.

This clonotype was seen more than once but under ten times. V and J are TRBV9 and TRBJ2-5, with 12 nucleotides matching TRBD2. This CDR3 comprises 18 residues. Trimming removed 4 bases from V and 5 bases from J; junction bases left unmatched: 15. Germline V gene data show CDR1 as SGDLS and CDR2 as YYNGEE. The CDR3 here is CASSKDGRLAGVSETQYF. Written as DNA, the CDR3 is TGTGCCAGCAGCAAAGACGGTAGACTAGCGGGGGTTTCGGAGACCCAGTACTTC. Looking up the rest from reference TRBV9 and TRBJ2-5 gives the full variable domain: DSGVTQTPKHLITATGQRVTLRCSPRSGDLSVYWYQQSLDQGLQFLIQYYNGEERAKGNILERFSAQQFPDLHSELNLSSLELGDSALYFCASSKDGRLAGVSETQYFGPGTRLLVL.

The table lists this clonotype with a few counts. J is TRBJ2-2 and V is TRBV7-2; 8 bases are a match to TRBD2. The CDR3 covers 16 residues. Unmatched junction bases numbered 7, after V lost 4 bases and J lost 3 bases. The germline gives CDR1 SGHTA, CDR2 FQGNSA. The CDR3 bases are TGTGCCAGCAGCTCATATACGGGACTAGACACCGGGGAGCTGTTTTTT. Amino acids: CASSSYTGLDTGELFF.